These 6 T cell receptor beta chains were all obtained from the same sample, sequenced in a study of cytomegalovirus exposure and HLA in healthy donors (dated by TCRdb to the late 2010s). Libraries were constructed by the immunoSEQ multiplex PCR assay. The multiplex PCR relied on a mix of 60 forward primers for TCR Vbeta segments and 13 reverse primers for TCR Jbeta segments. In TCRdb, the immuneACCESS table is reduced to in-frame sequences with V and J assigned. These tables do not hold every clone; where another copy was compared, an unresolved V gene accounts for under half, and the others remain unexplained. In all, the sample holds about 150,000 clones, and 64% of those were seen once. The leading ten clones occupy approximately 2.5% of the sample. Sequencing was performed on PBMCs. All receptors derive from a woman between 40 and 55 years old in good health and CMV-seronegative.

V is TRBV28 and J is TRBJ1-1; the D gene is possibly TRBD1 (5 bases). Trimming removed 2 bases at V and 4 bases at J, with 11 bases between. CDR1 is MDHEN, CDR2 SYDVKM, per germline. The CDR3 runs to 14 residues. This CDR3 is CASSLGSGGTEAFF. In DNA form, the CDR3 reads TGTGCCAGCAGTTTAGGGTCGGGGGGCACTGAAGCTTTCTTT.

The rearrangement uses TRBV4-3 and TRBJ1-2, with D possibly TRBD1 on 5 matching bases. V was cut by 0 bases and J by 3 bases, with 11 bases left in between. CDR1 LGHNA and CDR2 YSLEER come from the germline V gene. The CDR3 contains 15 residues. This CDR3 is CASSQEAGWHYGYTF. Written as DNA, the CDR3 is TGCGCCAGCAGCCAAGAGGCAGGGTGGCACTATGGCTACACCTTC.

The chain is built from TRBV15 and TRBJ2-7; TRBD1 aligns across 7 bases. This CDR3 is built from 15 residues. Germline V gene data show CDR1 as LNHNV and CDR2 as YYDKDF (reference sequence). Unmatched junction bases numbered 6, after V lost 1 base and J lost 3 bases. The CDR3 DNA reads TGTGCCACCAGCAGAGGTGGGACAGAACGCTACGAGCAGTACTTC. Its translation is CATSRGGTERYEQYF.

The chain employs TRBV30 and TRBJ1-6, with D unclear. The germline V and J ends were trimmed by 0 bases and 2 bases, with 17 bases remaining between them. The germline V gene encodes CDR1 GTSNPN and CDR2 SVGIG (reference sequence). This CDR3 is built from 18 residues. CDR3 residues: CAWSVTPRTLTYNSPLHF. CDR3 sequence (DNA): TGTGCCTGGAGTGTAACCCCCCGGACTTTGACCTATAATTCACCCCTCCACTTT.

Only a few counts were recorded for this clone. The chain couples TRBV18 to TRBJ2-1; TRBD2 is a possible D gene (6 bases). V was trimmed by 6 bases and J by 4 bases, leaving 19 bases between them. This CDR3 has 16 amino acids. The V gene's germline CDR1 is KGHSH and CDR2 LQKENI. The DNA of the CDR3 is TGTGCCAGCTCTTTAACGCGGGGCTCGTCTTACAATGAGCAGTTCTTC. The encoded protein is CASSLTRGSSYNEQFF. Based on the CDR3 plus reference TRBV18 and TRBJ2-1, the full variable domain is NAGVMQNPRHLVRRRGQEARLRCSPMKGHSHVYWYRQLPEEGLKFMVYLQKENIIDESGMPKERFSAEFPKEGPSILRIQQVVRGDSAAYFCASSLTRGSSYNEQFFGPGTRLTVL.

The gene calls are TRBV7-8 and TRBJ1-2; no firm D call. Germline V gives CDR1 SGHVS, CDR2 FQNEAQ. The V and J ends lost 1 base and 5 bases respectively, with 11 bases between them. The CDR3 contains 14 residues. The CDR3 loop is CASSLGPGLYGYTF. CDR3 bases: TGTGCCAGCAGCTTAGGCCCAGGCCTTTATGGCTACACCTTC.